These 15 T cell receptor beta chains share one sample of origin, sequenced in a study of type 1 regulatory T cells. TCRdb used MiXCR to reprocess the reads, holding one entry per CDR3 protein. The repertoire holds more than 3,000 distinct CDR3 sequences, with around 8% as singletons. For these receptors, no antigen is known. The sample taken for sequencing was cultured T cells, either the whole culture or a sorted T cell fraction (not recorded which). These receptors all stem from a human donor in good health.

In its sample, this clonotype ranks as medium-sized. The V and J genes are TRBV6-5 and TRBJ2-6, with 8 bases that match TRBD1. Germline V gives CDR1 MNHEY, CDR2 SVGAGI. V trimming: 6 bases; J trimming: 0 bases; junction bases outside the gene matches: 7. This CDR3 comprises 17 residues. The CDR3 sequence is CASSSGQGVSGANVLTF. CDR3 coding DNA: TGTGCCAGCAGCTCCGGACAGGGCGTCTCTGGGGCCAACGTCCTGACTTTC.

Sample share makes this clonotype large (0.1 to 1%). The V and J genes are TRBV4-3 and TRBJ2-3, with TRBD2 matching 11 bases. CDR1 is LGHNA and CDR2 is YSLEER in the germline V gene. This CDR3 contains 18 residues. Germline trimming cut 1 base from V and 5 bases from J; bases unmatched to any gene: 11. CDR3 residues: CASSQASRLAGGGDTQYF. In DNA, the CDR3 is TGCGCCAGCAGCCAAGCTAGTAGGCTAGCGGGAGGAGGAGATACGCAGTATTTT.

This clonotype is judged medium-sized. The rearrangement uses TRBV28 and TRBJ2-7; 11 bases line up with TRBD1. There are 15 residues in the CDR3. Germline V gene sequence: CDR1 MDHEN, CDR2 SYDVKM. V shed 5 bases, J shed 6 bases, and the junction held 9 bases outside the gene matches. The CDR3 DNA follows: TGTGCCAGCAGTGGTCCGGGACAGGGGGGCATCGAGCAGTACTTC. This sequence encodes CASSGPGQGGIEQYF. Filled out from reference TRBV28 and TRBJ2-7, the complete variable domain reads DVKVTQSSRYLVKRTGEKVFLECVQDMDHENMFWYRQDPGLGLRLIYFSYDVKMKEKGDIPEGYSVSREKKERFSLILESASTNQTSMYLCASSGPGQGGIEQYFGPGTRLTVT.

This clonotype is medium-sized in the sample. The J gene is TRBJ2-3, the V gene TRBV20-1, with D uncertain. The CDR3 has 11 residues. Germline V CDR1 and CDR2: DFQATT, SNEGSKA (reference sequence). The ends were cut back, 6 bases at V and 3 bases at J, with 7 bases in the middle. The CDR3 DNA follows: TGCAGTGCGATAAAAACAGATACGCAGTATTTT. Protein sequence: CSAIKTDTQYF.

This clonotype qualifies as medium-sized. The chain couples TRBV6-2 or TRBV6-3 to TRBJ2-3, with TRBD2 matching 10 bases. V was clipped by 6 bases and J by 9 bases; unmatched bases: 12. Germline V gene sequence: CDR1 MNHEY, CDR2 SVGEGT. The CDR3 consists of 15 residues. This CDR3 is CASRQGLAGAVTQYF. The CDR3, as DNA: TGTGCCAGCAGACAGGGGCTAGCGGGAGCGGTAACGCAGTATTTT.

Sample share makes this clonotype medium-sized. The V and J genes are TRBV5-1 and TRBJ2-7; a possible D gene is TRBD1 (5 bases). The V end was cut by 0 bases, the J end by 0 bases, with 10 bases between. The CDR3 has 15 residues. The germline V gene has CDR1 SGHRS and CDR2 YFSETQ. CDR3 in DNA: TGCGCCAGCAGCTTGGGGCAGGGAATCTCCTACGAGCAGTACTTC. This translates into CASSLGQGISYEQYF.

This clonotype is medium-sized. This chain uses TRBV7-9 with TRBJ1-1, with 8 bases aligning to TRBD1. CDR3 size: 11 residues. The germline V gene has CDR1 SEHNR and CDR2 FQNEAQ (reference sequence). V lost 5 bases and J lost 7; bases outside the gene matches: 0. CDR3 region: CASSGTGEAFF. In DNA form, the CDR3 reads TGTGCCAGCAGCGGGACAGGTGAAGCTTTCTTT. The full variable domain, its missing parts supplied by reference TRBV7-9 and TRBJ1-1, is DTGVSQNPRHKITKRGQNVTFRCDPISEHNRLYWYRQTLGQGPEFLTYFQNEAQLEKSRLLSDRFSAERPKGSFSTLEIQRTEQGDSAMYLCASSGTGEAFFGQGTRLTVV.

This clonotype is deemed medium-sized. This chain connects TRBV2 to TRBJ1-5; 7 positions agree with TRBD1. Trimming cost V 3 bases and J 1 base; bases outside gene matches: 12. This CDR3 contains 18 residues. The germline gives CDR1 SNHLY, CDR2 FYNNEI. The CDR3 region has the DNA TGTGCCAGCAGTGACCGGGACAGCTTAACTGACAGCAATCAGCCCCAGCATTTT. The encoded protein is CASSDRDSLTDSNQPQHF.

Judged by abundance, this clonotype is medium-sized (0.01 to 0.1%). The V call is TRBV12-3 or TRBV12-4, the J call TRBJ2-1; D remains ambiguous. V was trimmed by 2 bases and J by 10 bases, leaving 9 bases between them. The CDR3 consists of 12 residues. This CDR3 reads CASSLLAVEQFF. DNA for the CDR3: TGTGCCAGCAGTTTACTTGCGGTGGAGCAGTTCTTC.

This clonotype is deemed medium-sized. The gene calls are TRBV11-2 and TRBJ1-2; D may be TRBD1 (5 bases). V was pared by 0 bases and J by 4 bases, with 12 bases between. This CDR3 contains 15 residues. Looked up from germline, CDR1 is SGHAT and CDR2 is FQNNGV. CDR3 residues: CASSLEGGTIYGYTF. CDR3 DNA: TGTGCCAGCAGCTTAGAGGGGGGGACTATCTATGGCTACACCTTC.

This clonotype is categorized as medium-sized (0.01 to 0.1%). V usage is TRBV5-4 and J usage is TRBJ1-1; 10 bases are a match to TRBD1. Germline assignment: CDR1 SGHNT and CDR2 YYREEE (reference sequence). The CDR3 is made up of 15 amino acids. V shed 3 bases and J 1 base; nucleotides not matched to a gene: 3. The CDR3 reads CASSWGTGANTEAFF. As DNA, the CDR3 is TGTGCCAGCAGCTGGGGGACAGGGGCGAACACTGAAGCTTTCTTT.

This clonotype qualifies as medium-sized. This CDR3 is CSARGGLYEQFF. The CDR3 DNA sequence: TGCAGTGCTCGCGGGGGGCTCTACGAGCAGTTCTTC. This sequence joins TRBV20-1 and TRBJ2-1; TRBD2 agrees at 8 bases. The CDR3 is made up of 12 amino acids. Per the germline V gene, CDR1 is DFQATT and CDR2 is SNEGSKA (reference sequence). With V trimmed by 5 bases and J by 10 bases, 7 bases remained unmatched.

Relative to its sample, this clonotype is medium-sized (0.01 to 0.1%). The chain combines TRBV5-1 with TRBJ2-3; D is ambiguous. Germline CDR1 reads SGHRS; CDR2 reads YFSETQ. V was cut by 0 bases and J by 0 bases, with 8 bases left in between. This CDR3 has 15 residues. The CDR3 nucleotides are TGCGCCAGCAGCTTGGGAGAGCTAAGCACAGATACGCAGTATTTT. It specifies CASSLGELSTDTQYF.

The gene calls are TRBV20-1 and TRBJ2-1; TRBD2 might be the D (5 bases). CDR1 is DFQATT, CDR2 SNEGSKA, per germline (reference sequence). The CDR3 spans 15 residues. The ends were cut back, 5 bases at V and 0 bases at J, with 14 bases in the middle. CDR3 sequence: CSAPEAAGSYNEQFF. CDR3 coding DNA: TGCAGTGCTCCGGAAGCGGCCGGCTCCTACAATGAGCAGTTCTTC.

This clonotype rates as medium-sized (0.01 to 0.1%). This sequence joins TRBV5-1 and TRBJ2-1, with D unresolved. The germline V gene encodes CDR1 SGHRS and CDR2 YFSETQ. The CDR3 contains 12 residues. Trimming took 4 bases from V and 4 from J, leaving 6 bases between them. DNA of the CDR3: TGCGCCAGCAGCGTTCAGTACAATGAGCAGTTCTTC. This sequence encodes CASSVQYNEQFF.